These 9 T cell receptor beta chains came from one sample sequenced in a study of cytomegalovirus exposure and HLA in healthy donors (dated by TCRdb to the late 2010s). The library was made by the immunoSEQ multiplex PCR assay. A mixture of 60 forward primers for TCR Vbeta segments and 13 reverse primers for TCR Jbeta segments was used in the multiplex PCR. Here the immuneACCESS table is served through TCRdb, limited to in-frame sequences with V and J called. Missing clones are a known gap in these copies; in checked studies unresolved V genes cover under half, and the rest lacks a known reason. The sample table lists 120,000 to 150,000 clones, 60% to 80% of them with a count of one. The ten largest clones add up to 1.5% to 2% of the sample. The sample taken for sequencing was PBMCs. The receptors here all came from a woman aged 25 to 39 in good health and CMV-seronegative.

The chain has TRBV7-6 and TRBJ2-7, with 8 bases fitting TRBD2. The germline CDR1 and CDR2 sequences are SGHVS and FNYEAQ. Trimming took 4 bases from V and 4 from J; bases not matched to a gene: 3. The CDR3 is 13 residues long. This CDR3 is CASSSRGGYEQYF. The CDR3 DNA reads as TGTGCCAGCAGCTCCCGGGGGGGGTACGAGCAGTACTTC.

The chain uses TRBV2 and TRBJ2-5; D not certain. The germline gives CDR1 SNHLY, CDR2 FYNNEI. The CDR3 has 16 residues. V was cut by 4 bases and J by 3 bases, with 18 bases left in between. CDR3 in amino acids: CASSVSPNEPEETQYF. The CDR3 DNA reads TGTGCCAGCAGTGTCTCCCCTAACGAGCCGGAAGAGACCCAGTACTTC.

The chain has TRBV7-3 and TRBJ1-1; D possibly corresponds to TRBD1 (6 bases). The CDR3 covers 14 residues. V dropped 5 bases and J dropped 5 bases, with 15 bases sitting between them. Germline CDR1 and CDR2: SGHTA and FQGTGA. CDR3: CASSLWQGSTEAFF. The CDR3 bases are TGTGCCAGCAGCCTTTGGCAGGGGAGTACTGAAGCTTTCTTT.

This clone was seen only once. The chain uses TRBV7-9 and TRBJ2-5, with D unresolved. V was clipped by 0 bases and J by 2 bases, with 7 bases between them. Germline CDR1 is SEHNR and CDR2 is FQNEAQ (reference sequence). CDR3 size: 14 residues. CDR3 DNA: TGTGCCAGCAGCTTAGCGACTGTACAAGAGACCCAGTACTTC. Translated, it gives CASSLATVQETQYF.

The chain is built from TRBV19 and TRBJ2-2; 7 bases agree with TRBD1. This CDR3 has 15 residues. V gave up 5 bases and J gave up 1 base; unmatched junction bases: 4. Germline V gives CDR1 LNHDA, CDR2 SQIVND (reference sequence). CDR3 bases: TGTGCCAGTAGTTTTGGGACAGTGAACACCGGGGAGCTGTTTTTT. As protein: CASSFGTVNTGELFF.

This clone has a handful of counts. This chain connects TRBV15 to TRBJ2-6, with 9 bases that match TRBD1. The CDR3 length is 16 residues. CDR1 LNHNV and CDR2 YYDKDF come from the germline V gene (reference sequence). V was clipped by 3 bases and J by 0 bases; unmatched bases: 0. The CDR3 sequence is CATSRTGGSGANVLTF. CDR3 DNA sequence: TGTGCCACCAGCAGGACAGGGGGCTCTGGGGCCAACGTCCTGACTTTC.

V usage is TRBV2 and J usage is TRBJ2-3; 7 bases align to TRBD1. The J segment lost 1 base and the V segment lost 6 bases, leaving 4 bases of the junction unmatched. The CDR3 runs 14 residues. CDR1 and CDR2 (germline): SNHLY, FYNNEI. The CDR3 region is CASSRDSRTDTQYF. The CDR3 DNA is TGTGCCAGCAGCCGGGACAGTCGCACAGATACGCAGTATTTT.

The genes are TRBV5-1 and TRBJ2-2; D is uncertain. Per the germline V gene, CDR1 is SGHRS and CDR2 is YFSETQ. CDR3 length: 13 amino acids. V dropped 1 base and J dropped 7 bases, with 8 bases sitting between them. In DNA form, the CDR3 reads TGCGCCAGCAGCTTGATGCCGGGCGGGGAGCTGTTTTTT. Its protein is CASSLMPGGELFF.

This clone was found once. The rearrangement uses TRBV5-1 and TRBJ2-5; the match to TRBD2 covers 11 bases. This CDR3 spans 17 amino acids. V gave up 0 bases and J gave up 3 bases; unmatched junction bases: 7. Germline V CDR1 and CDR2: SGHRS, YFSETQ. The CDR3 here is CASSLVLAGDLEETQYF. As DNA, the CDR3 is TGCGCCAGCAGCTTGGTACTAGCGGGGGATTTGGAAGAGACCCAGTACTTC.